This TCR beta chain was identified during a study of blood T cells in healthy people across ages (dated by TCRdb to about 2015). Turning to the overall study: In model experiments, roughly one uniquely barcoded TCR beta cDNA molecule per two T cells was captured by template switching. The donors were split into four age groups: young (average around 15 years), middle-aged (around 40), aged (approximately 60) and long-lived (over 80). To avoid experimental bias, donors of different ages were distributed randomly across sequencing lanes. Using deep sequencing normalized with unique cDNA molecular identifiers, the study measured how TCR beta repertoire diversity changes with age. Using the same blood draw, the study looked at two additional independent replicas of 1 million unique cDNA reads for two donors, one aged 18 to 30 and the other aged 80 or older.

Notes on this clonotype: The antigen this receptor binds is unknown. Base qualities were left out, and no much larger clone turns up one base away.

Preparation of the library involved 5' RACE. TCRdb lists the instrument as Illumina HiSeq 2500. A second PCR of about 6 to 12 cycles was run with a J-beta primer mix and a sample-barcoded 5' primer. Each TCR beta cDNA molecule received a unique molecular identifier from a template-switch 5' adaptor carrying 12 random nucleotides. At least 3 million CDR3-containing paired-end reads were obtained from each sample. The Mint cDNA synthesis kit, primed by a TRBC-specific oligonucleotide, was used to synthesize first-strand cDNA from all RNA. Following uracil-DNA glycosylase treatment, all cDNA underwent a first 18-cycle PCR with the universal primers M1SS and BC2_uni_R. The paper's processing steps were these. For normalization, 1 million high-quality reads, each with a distinct molecular identifier, were randomly selected from each sample. Instead of being binned into consensus sequences, reads that shared molecular identifiers were thrown out. MiTCR, with a Q25 quality threshold and the strictest error-elimination algorithm, was used for CDR3 identification, clonotype clustering and error correction. Lower-bound total TCR beta diversity was estimated with a nonparametric unseen species model using Euler transformation. TCRdb reprocessed the public reads (quality trimming at Q25 with fastp, clone calling with MiXCR) and kept in-frame beta chains. Rows matching on CDR3 protein sequence are summarized as one entry with the most common DNA and genes. The V and J calls, along with clone size, are taken from TCRdb and not from the paper's own processing. In all, the sample holds about 640,000 distinct CDR3 sequences, and approximately 40% of those were seen once. The ten largest make up about 30% of the sample.

Study-wide findings and limitations: Because donor CMV infection status was unknown, age-related changes in expanded clonotypes were potentially confounded. Estimates of total diversity from one million sequenced T cells were regarded as lower bounds and underestimates. The percentage of naive T cells measured by flow cytometry correlated strongly with observed TCR beta diversity. Observed TCR beta diversity per million T cells fell roughly linearly with age, and a significant reduction was already apparent by age approximately 40. Compared with the aged group, more naive CD4+ T cells, fewer expanded clones and increased TCR diversity were shown by the long-lived group, suggesting age selection. Since profiling was done on bulk unsorted PBMCs, naive and antigen-experienced compartments could not be conclusively compared.

Systemically healthy Caucasian individuals from Russia, 35 to 50 in total and aged roughly 6 to 95 years, were included as donors. Approximately 9 milliliters of peripheral blood were collected from each donor into EDTA-treated Vacutainer tubes. PBMCs were isolated by Ficoll-Paque density-gradient centrifugation, with at least 6 million obtained per sample. Total RNA, at least 6 micrograms per sample, was extracted from PBMCs with Trizol reagent. The percentages of naive CD45RAhigh/CD27high T cells were determined by flow cytometry on a PBMC aliquot from every donor. The TCR comes from a man older than 75 in good health. What was sequenced was blood.

The nucleotides read TGCAGTGCTAGAGGGGCGGGAGTATTCACAGATACGCAGTATTTT. It encodes CSARGAGVFTDTQYF. The rearrangement combines TRBV20-1 with TRBJ2-3; the central 7 bases match TRBD2. Relative to germline, V is missing 1 base and J is missing 2 bases, with 6 bases of the junction outside any gene match. Reading the germline V gene (reference sequence) gives CDR1 DFQATT and CDR2 SNEGSKA. From cysteine to phenylalanine, the CDR3 is 15 amino acids long. The entry retains the CDR3 DNA only, 45 bases that are in frame from base 1.